This TCR beta chain was captured in a study of identical twins. V was clipped by 3 bases and J by 7 bases, with 13 bases between them. The CDR3 totals 13 residues. CDR1 is LNHDA and CDR2 is SQIVND in the germline V gene (reference sequence). There are a few counts of this clonotype. TCRdb itself ran the 5' RACE reads through MiXCR, one entry per CDR3 protein. This table has roughly 720,000 distinct CDR3 sequences, 15% to 20% appearing once. This sample was also put to use in a study of T cells expressing NK-cell markers.

The genes are TRBV19 and TRBJ2-7; either TRBD1 or TRBD2 may supply D (5 bases each). The sequencing sample was made of PBMCs. This sequence originates from a woman aged 18-30 years in good health. The CDR3 sequence is CASSIGAREEQYF. CDR3 sequence (DNA): TGTGCCAGTAGTATCGGGGCAAGGGAAGAGCAGTACTTC. Variable domain in full (rest from reference TRBV19 and TRBJ2-7): DGGITQSPKYLFRKEGQNVTLSCEQNLNHDAMYWYRQDPGQGLRLIYYSQIVNDFQKGDIAEGYSVSREKKESFPLTVTSAQKNPTAFYLCASSIGAREEQYFGPGTRLTVT.